This T cell receptor beta chain was found in a study of blood T cell repertoires in COVID-19. Study as a whole: There were acute and convalescent COVID-19 samples, and they came from the United States, Italy and Spain. PBMCs, B-cell-depleted T cells, or T cells provided the cDNA or gDNA that made up the material.

This clone was observed a single time. Germline CDR1 reads SGHAT; CDR2 reads FQNNGV. The V gene lost 6 bases and the J gene lost 3 bases, with 15 bases spanning the gap. CDR3 length: 15 residues. As handled by the study authors: Reference gene primer amplification gave nucleated cell count estimates. Using immunoSEQ multiplex PCR, the repertoire was profiled, and TCRdb retains in-frame clones only, with some absent. The V and J calls and clone size were taken over from that table, and D and trimming were inferred from the DNA. The sample contains tens of thousands of clones, 82% of which appear only once.

The specimen sequenced was peripheral blood. The chain uses TRBV11-2 and TRBJ2-1; D is possibly TRBD2 (6 bases). This TCR was sampled from a human donor in a cohort sampled during active COVID-19. The CDR3 here is CASRHRENIYNEQFF. In DNA form, the CDR3 reads TGTGCCAGCAGACACCGGGAGAACATCTACAATGAGCAGTTCTTC. The whole variable domain, filled in from reference TRBV11-2 and TRBJ2-1, reads EAGVAQSPRYKIIEKRQSVAFWCNPISGHATLYWYQQILGQGPKLLIQFQNNGVVDDSQLPKDRFSAERLKGVDSTLKIQPAKLEDSAVYLCASRHRENIYNEQFFGPGTRLTVL.